The 29 T cell receptor beta chains given below trace back to one sample, sequenced in a study of CD8+ T cells in alopecia areata. Isolated RNA was reverse transcribed into cDNA used as the sequencing template. Method: immunoSEQ multiplex PCR; TCRdb's copy keeps in-frame clones and lacks some. The sample yields some 100,000 clones, around 58% seen once. Treatment meaning: oral pan-JAK inhibitor, 5-10 mg twice daily. The specimen comprised CD8+ T cells sorted from blood, sampled at week 4, from a patient treated with tofacitinib. The receptors were sampled from a human donor with alopecia areata.

This chain joins TRBV6-6 and TRBJ1-1, with D perhaps TRBD1 (6 bases). This CDR3 comprises 12 residues. Trimming left V 2 bases short and J 7 bases short, with 8 bases between. Germline lookup yields CDR1 MNHNY and CDR2 SVGAGI (reference sequence). CDR3: CASSYGQLEAFF. Here the CDR3 DNA reads TGTGCCAGCAGTTACGGACAGCTTGAAGCTTTCTTT.

The rearrangement joins TRBV29-1 to TRBJ2-1; 7 bases align to TRBD2. This CDR3 contains 16 residues. Per germline, CDR1 SQVTM and CDR2 ANQGSEA. The CDR3 DNA is TGCAGTGCCGGGGGGAAAGCGGGCTACTCCTACAATGAGCAGTTCTTC. Amino acid sequence: CSAGGKAGYSYNEQFF.

The chain combines TRBV9 with TRBJ2-2; weak D call: TRBD1 (5 bases). The V and J ends lost 0 bases and 8 bases respectively, with 14 bases between them. The V gene's germline CDR1 is SGDLS and CDR2 YYNGEE. The CDR3 is 15 amino acids. CDR3: CASSVEGIQLGELFF. CDR3 DNA sequence: TGTGCCAGCAGCGTAGAGGGGATCCAATTGGGGGAGCTGTTTTTT.

The chain joins TRBV30 to TRBJ2-1, with 9 nucleotides matching TRBD1. CDR1 and CDR2 (germline): GTSNPN, SVGIG (reference sequence). The CDR3 totals 16 residues. V was clipped by 0 bases and J by 7 bases; unmatched bases: 10. The CDR3 here is CAWSVSPGQGWNEQFF. In DNA form, the CDR3 reads TGTGCCTGGAGTGTGTCGCCAGGACAGGGGTGGAATGAGCAGTTCTTC.

This clone is a singleton in its sample. The genes are TRBV7-8 and TRBJ2-2; TRBD1 matches at 7 bases. The CDR3 length is 17 residues. V was clipped by 3 bases and J by 2 bases; unmatched bases: 9. Germline V CDR1 and CDR2: SGHVS, FQNEAQ. CDR3 DNA: TGTGCCAGCAGCTTCCCCAGACAGGGCCCAAACACCGGGGAGCTGTTTTTT. Amino acid sequence: CASSFPRQGPNTGELFF.

The chain couples TRBV6-6 to TRBJ1-2; 11 bases are shared with TRBD1. J was trimmed by 7 bases and V by 7 bases; bases with no gene match: 5. The CDR3 sequence is 13 residues long. The germline V gene encodes CDR1 MNHNY and CDR2 SVGAGI (reference sequence). The CDR3 DNA reads TGTGCCAGCAACGGACAGGGGGCCGGTGGCTACACCTTC. The encoded protein is CASNGQGAGGYTF.

The chain recombines TRBV5-1 with TRBJ2-1; 7 bases line up with TRBD2. The CDR3 is 16 residues long. CDR1 SGHRS and CDR2 YFSETQ come from the germline V gene. Trimming cost V 1 base and J 7 bases; bases outside gene matches: 11. CDR3 sequence: CASSLKGGEGGNEQFF. CDR3 nucleotides: TGCGCCAGCAGCTTGAAGGGAGGCGAGGGAGGGAATGAGCAGTTCTTC.

The V and J genes are TRBV13 and TRBJ1-4; D gene unclear. Per germline, CDR1 PRHDT and CDR2 FYEKMQ (reference sequence). The CDR3 runs to 14 residues. Trimming removed 4 bases from V and 7 bases from J, with 13 bases in between. This CDR3 reads CASSWEPKSEKLFF. The CDR3 region has the DNA TGTGCCAGCAGCTGGGAACCTAAATCTGAAAAACTGTTTTTT.

The chain links TRBV11-1 to TRBJ1-6, with a weak D call TRBD1 (6 bases). Trimming cost V 5 bases and J 2 bases, with 22 bases left between them. Germline V lookup: CDR1 SGHAT, CDR2 FQDESV (reference sequence). The CDR3 totals 19 residues. The chain's CDR3 is CASSPPRGAGGAYNSPLHF. CDR3 DNA sequence: TGTGCCAGCAGCCCTCCCCGCGGGGCCGGGGGCGCCTATAATTCACCCCTCCACTTT. Based on the CDR3 plus reference TRBV11-1 and TRBJ1-6, the full variable domain is EAEVAQSPRYKITEKSQAVAFWCDPISGHATLYWYRQILGQGPELLVQFQDESVVDDSQLPKDRFSAERLKGVDSTLKIQPAELGDSAMYLCASSPPRGAGGAYNSPLHFGNGTRLTVT.

This clone came up a few times. V is TRBV29-1 and J is TRBJ2-1; no firm D call. There are 10 residues in the CDR3. Per germline, CDR1 SQVTM and CDR2 ANQGSEA. Trimming took 7 bases from V and 1 from J, leaving 2 bases between them. This CDR3 is CSGSYNEQFF. The CDR3 nucleotides read TGCAGCGGGTCCTACAATGAGCAGTTCTTC.

This chain uses TRBV30 with TRBJ2-1; possible D gene TRBD2, 5 bases. The CDR3 is 15 amino acids. Germline loops: CDR1 GTSNPN, CDR2 SVGIG (reference sequence). V lost 1 base and J 6 bases, leaving 16 bases between the germline ends. The CDR3 reads CAWSGLAAEGNEQFF. The CDR3 nucleotides read TGTGCCTGGAGTGGTTTAGCCGCTGAGGGCAATGAGCAGTTCTTC.

This clone has just one count. This chain uses TRBV5-1 with TRBJ1-2, with D perhaps matching TRBD1 (5 bases). Germline loops: CDR1 SGHRS, CDR2 YFSETQ. CDR3 size: 13 residues. Trimming removed 4 bases from V and 8 bases from J, with 15 bases in between. CDR3 residues: CASSPETTGGYTF. DNA of the CDR3: TGCGCCAGCAGCCCGGAGACTACAGGAGGCTACACCTTC.

V gene TRBV13 combines with J gene TRBJ2-7; possibly TRBD2 for D (5 bases). CDR1 is PRHDT and CDR2 is FYEKMQ in the germline V gene (reference sequence). Trimming pared 4 bases from V and 2 bases from J, leaving 6 bases between. The CDR3 covers 12 residues. CDR3 sequence reads: CASSSGAYEQYF. Here the CDR3 DNA reads TGTGCCAGCAGCTCCGGGGCCTACGAGCAGTACTTC.

This rearrangement joins TRBV9 to TRBJ2-7; 8 positions match TRBD1. The CDR3 is 15 residues long. V was clipped by 1 base and J by 4 bases; unmatched bases: 7. Germline V CDR1 and CDR2: SGDLS, YYNGEE. CDR3 protein: CASSVLGTGPYEQYF. CDR3 sequence (DNA): TGTGCCAGCAGCGTATTAGGGACAGGCCCTTACGAGCAGTACTTC. Full variable domain (missing parts from reference TRBV9 and TRBJ2-7): DSGVTQTPKHLITATGQRVTLRCSPRSGDLSVYWYQQSLDQGLQFLIQYYNGEERAKGNILERFSAQQFPDLHSELNLSSLELGDSALYFCASSVLGTGPYEQYFGPGTRLTVT.

The genes are TRBV9 and TRBJ2-5; unclear D gene. The length of the CDR3 is 14 residues. V was clipped by 3 bases and J by 2 bases, with 11 bases between them. Germline V gene lookup returns CDR1 SGDLS and CDR2 YYNGEE. CDR3 bases: TGTGCCAGCAGCGAGGACGGCTCACAAGAGACCCAGTACTTC. Translating it yields CASSEDGSQETQYF.

The chain joins TRBV27 to TRBJ1-6, with a weak D call TRBD1 (6 bases). The V end was cut by 5 bases, the J end by 10 bases, with 9 bases between. Germline assignment: CDR1 MNHEY and CDR2 SMNVEV (reference sequence). The CDR3 consists of 12 residues. CDR3 protein: CASSNRDSPLHF. The CDR3 coding sequence is TGTGCCAGCAGTAACAGGGACTCACCCCTCCACTTT.

The gene calls are TRBV27 and TRBJ1-2; tentative D call: TRBD1 (5 bases). CDR3 length: 15 residues. Trimming cost V 3 bases and J 5 bases, with 16 bases left between them. Germline V gene lookup returns CDR1 MNHEY and CDR2 SMNVEV (reference sequence). Here the CDR3 reads CASSFSGRVQYGYTF. CDR3 DNA: TGTGCCAGCAGTTTTTCTGGCAGGGTACAGTATGGCTACACCTTC.

This chain links TRBV29-1 with TRBJ2-7; D is possibly TRBD2 (5 bases). This CDR3 has 13 amino acids. The germline V gene encodes CDR1 SQVTM and CDR2 ANQGSEA. Trimming cost V 4 bases and J 5 bases, with 15 bases left between them. CDR3 bases: TGCAGCGTTGGGGTAGGGCCCGGGAACGAGCAGTACTTC. Translating gives CSVGVGPGNEQYF.

The rearrangement uses TRBV7-9 and TRBJ2-3; D is perhaps TRBD2 (6 bases). From germline, CDR1 is SEHNR and CDR2 FQNEAQ (reference sequence). The CDR3 contains 14 residues. Trimming removed 3 bases at V and 0 bases at J, with 7 bases between. The DNA of the CDR3 is TGTGCCAGCAGCTTTACTAGCAGCACAGATACGCAGTATTTT. It encodes CASSFTSSTDTQYF.

The chain recombines TRBV30 with TRBJ2-1, with TRBD2 as a possible D gene (5 bases). The germline V gene encodes CDR1 GTSNPN and CDR2 SVGIG (reference sequence). V lost 0 bases to trimming and J lost 0 bases, with 6 bases between them. CDR3 length: 14 residues. CDR3 region: CAWSVTSSYNEQFF. CDR3 nucleotide sequence: TGTGCCTGGAGTGTAACTAGCTCCTACAATGAGCAGTTCTTC. Full variable domain (missing parts from reference TRBV30 and TRBJ2-1): SQTIHQWPATLVQPVGSPLSLECTVEGTSNPNLYWYRQAAGRGLQLLFYSVGIGQISSEVPQNLSASRPQDRQFILSSKKLLLSDSGFYLCAWSVTSSYNEQFFGPGTRLTVL.

The genes are TRBV29-1 and TRBJ2-2; D is ambiguous. The CDR3 runs 11 residues. The germline gives CDR1 SQVTM, CDR2 ANQGSEA. V gave up 2 bases and J gave up 5 bases, with 3 bases separating them. The CDR3 DNA reads as TGCAGCGTTGAATTGACCGGGGAGCTGTTTTTT. Protein product: CSVELTGELFF.

The chain uses TRBV15 and TRBJ2-2; 11 bases fit TRBD1. The CDR3 sequence is 16 residues long. J was trimmed by 4 bases and V by 5 bases; bases with no gene match: 6. In germline, CDR1 is LNHNV, CDR2 YYDKDF (reference sequence). In DNA form, the CDR3 reads TGTGCCACCAGCCCGCCGGGACAGGGGGGCACCGGGGAGCTGTTTTTT. Translating gives CATSPPGQGGTGELFF.

The V gene is TRBV9, the J gene TRBJ2-7, with 7 bases that match TRBD1. The CDR3 is made up of 15 amino acids. The ends lost 3 bases at V and 1 base at J; junction bases unmatched: 7. Germline CDR1 SGDLS, CDR2 YYNGEE. The CDR3 loop is CASSESGTASYEQYF. Here the CDR3 DNA reads TGTGCCAGCAGCGAATCCGGGACAGCGTCCTACGAGCAGTACTTC. The full variable domain, completed using reference TRBV9 and TRBJ2-7, is DSGVTQTPKHLITATGQRVTLRCSPRSGDLSVYWYQQSLDQGLQFLIQYYNGEERAKGNILERFSAQQFPDLHSELNLSSLELGDSALYFCASSESGTASYEQYFGPGTRLTVT.

This chain links TRBV6-6 with TRBJ2-3; no reliable D call. CDR3 length equals 13 residues. Germline V gene sequence: CDR1 MNHNY, CDR2 SVGAGI (reference sequence). Between the trimmed V and J ends, which lost 4 bases and 4 bases, there was a span of 9 bases. CDR3 sequence (DNA): TGTGCCAGCAGTTCCCTAGTTTCAGATACGCAGTATTTT. It yields the protein CASSSLVSDTQYF.

In DNA form, the CDR3 reads TGTGCCAGCAGCGACGACTTTCAGGAGCAGTACTTC. It specifies CASSDDFQEQYF. The J gene is TRBJ2-7, the V gene TRBV7-9; D unresolved. Germline V gene data show CDR1 as SEHNR and CDR2 as FQNEAQ (reference sequence). V lost 5 bases to trimming and J lost 7 bases, with 12 bases between them. The CDR3 has 12 residues.

This chain uses TRBV25-1 with TRBJ1-6; D is unclear. Between the trimmed V and J ends, which lost 1 base and 9 bases, there was a span of 10 bases. The length of the CDR3 is 14 residues. CDR1 is MGHDK and CDR2 is SYGVNS in the germline V gene. CDR3 amino acids: CASSESSGSSPLHF. The CDR3 region has the DNA TGTGCCAGCAGTGAATCCAGCGGTAGTTCACCCCTCCACTTT.

This clone was counted once. The chain has TRBV6-1 and TRBJ1-2; D is undetermined. V was shortened by 3 bases and J by 2 bases, with 22 bases between the two germline ends. Germline lookup yields CDR1 MNHNS and CDR2 SASEGT. The CDR3 is made up of 18 amino acids. CDR3 region: CASSDTAPSQMGNYGYTF. CDR3 coding DNA: TGTGCCAGCAGTGATACAGCCCCATCTCAAATGGGCAACTATGGCTACACCTTC.

The chain employs TRBV5-1 and TRBJ2-1; maybe TRBD1 (5 bases). V lost 4 bases and J 7 bases, leaving 18 bases between the germline ends. CDR3 length: 15 amino acids. CDR1 and CDR2 from the germline V gene are SGHRS and YFSETQ. The chain's CDR3 is CASSRTQTPINEQFF. CDR3 nucleotides: TGCGCCAGCAGCCGGACACAAACCCCGATAAATGAGCAGTTCTTC.

The chain recombines TRBV6-5 with TRBJ2-2, with TRBD1 identical over 9 bases. Germline V CDR1 and CDR2: MNHEY, SVGAGI. There are 16 residues in the CDR3. Germline trimming cut 4 bases from V and 4 bases from J; bases unmatched to any gene: 7. The DNA for the CDR3 is TGTGCCAGCAGTTCCAGGGACAGGGTGGGCACCGGGGAGCTGTTTTTT. Amino acids: CASSSRDRVGTGELFF.